This T cell receptor beta chain came from a study of blood T cells in healthy people across ages. Study details: About one barcoded beta molecule per two T cells came from capture by template switching.

The donors, aged 6 to 90, were healthy Caucasians from Russia. Germline CDR1 reads DFQATT; CDR2 reads SNEGSKA (reference sequence). The ends were cut back, 7 bases at V and 0 bases at J, with 12 bases in the middle. There are 13 residues in the CDR3. The study, taken as a whole, reports: Not knowing donor CMV status may have confounded expanded clonotype changes.

Comments on this clonotype: Its target is unknown.

Then a second PCR, running about 6 to 12 cycles, was carried out with a sample-barcoded 5' primer and a J-beta primer mix. Using its own MiXCR run on the 5' RACE reads, TCRdb lists one record per CDR3 protein. The sample includes 1.2 million to 1.5 million distinct CDR3 sequences, roughly 59% of them seen just once. The receptor's source is a man younger than 35 in good health. The specimen was blood. The chain recombines TRBV20-1 with TRBJ1-1; TRBD1 is a possible D gene (6 bases). The CDR3 DNA follows: TGCAGTGTCAAGGGGGGTATGAACACTGAAGCTTTCTTT. Translation: CSVKGGMNTEAFF.